This TCR beta chain was profiled in a study of human T cells and chemical hapten exposure. At the level of the study: All through the approximately 22-week study, the scalp of each patient received diphenylcyclopropenone doses weekly. General study points: The count of PT1 expanded TCRs correlated positively with patch test score.

The germline CDR1 and CDR2 sequences are DFQATT and SNEGSKA (reference sequence). The CDR3 is 16 amino acids. Losses at the gene ends were 4 bases for V and 0 bases for J; bases not matched to a gene: 7. Time point here: pre-sensitization, week 0. This sample's treatment: therapeutic diphenylcyclopropenone sensitization with weekly scalp DPC. MiXCR, applied by TCRdb to the RACE reads, yields one record per CDR3 protein. The sample consists of about 77,000 distinct CDR3 sequences, about 14% of them appearing once. This clonotype has a count of ten or more. Its target is not known. The sample in question was whole blood, obtained in connection with sensitization to the hapten diphenylcyclopropenone (DPC). This receptor was identified in a woman aged 50 to 60 with alopecia areata. Some clones in this sample may be carry-over from other donors' samples. The J gene is TRBJ2-1, the V gene TRBV20-1; the match to TRBD2 covers 9 bases. The CDR3 region is CSATSRSGSSYNEQFF. The CDR3 nucleotides are TGCAGTGCTACGTCTCGTAGCGGGAGCTCCTACAATGAGCAGTTCTTC.